This T cell receptor (beta chain) came from a study of T cell responses to AZD1222 COVID-19 vaccine. Study-wide points: Reportedly, nearly half of unique spike TCRs recognized epitopes outside B.1.351/B.1.1.7 mutations. In a largely white British group with more females than males, clonal diversity was possibly underestimated. At study baseline, merely a handful of AZD1222 recipients were seropositive.

In the case of this clone: The target antigen is unknown.

The ends lost 1 base at V and 2 bases at J; junction bases unmatched: 2. This CDR3 has 15 amino acids. The germline V gene has CDR1 SGHVS and CDR2 FQNEAQ. Measured with immunoSEQ multiplex PCR; TCRdb has only the in-frame clones, and not every one. The sample yields about 140,000 clones, 80% to 95% seen once. This chain uses TRBV7-8 with TRBJ1-5; 7 nucleotides align to TRBD1. The origin of this receptor is an adult in good health. Sample: peripheral blood, taken on day 0 of AZD1222 vaccination. This CDR3 is CASSLEGAGNQPQHF. In DNA, the CDR3 is TGTGCCAGCAGCTTAGAGGGGGCGGGCAATCAGCCCCAGCATTTT.